The 7 T cell receptor beta chains given below trace back to one sample, sequenced in a study of response to subunit inactivated influenza vaccine. MiXCR, run by TCRdb on the RT-PCR reads, gives a single entry per CDR3 protein. Of hundreds of thousands of distinct CDR3 sequences in the sample, about 12% were seen once. The starting material was non-naive T cells sorted from PBMCs, obtained 14 days before vaccination. All receptors derive from a man over 45 who received an inactivated influenza vaccine.

This clonotype came up a few times. This chain links TRBV12-3 or TRBV12-4 with TRBJ2-3; D is undetermined. The length of the CDR3 is 16 residues. V lost 2 bases and J 4 bases, leaving 16 bases between the germline ends. In DNA form, the CDR3 reads TGTGCCAGCAGTTTATGGTCTACGTACAACTCAGATACGCAGTATTTT. This gives the protein CASSLWSTYNSDTQYF.

This chain joins TRBV6-6 and TRBJ2-5, with TRBD1 as a possible D gene (6 bases). CDR3 length: 12 residues. Looked up from germline, CDR1 is MNHNY and CDR2 is SVGAGI (reference sequence). The germline V and J ends were trimmed by 8 bases and 3 bases, with 10 bases remaining between them. CDR3 residues: CASGRQEETQYF. In DNA form, the CDR3 reads TGTGCCAGCGGACGACAGGAAGAGACCCAGTACTTC.

With respect to this clonotype: A much larger clone is a single base away; this may be a read error. The rearrangement uses TRBV20-1 and TRBJ2-5; weak D call: TRBD2 (7 bases). CDR1 is DFQATT and CDR2 is SNEGSKA in the germline V gene (reference sequence). CDR3 length equals 17 residues. CDR3 nucleotides: TGCTGTGCCTTGTTTCGGGGGGCGCGCAAAAGTAAAGAGACCCAGTACTTC. Translation gives CCALFRGARKSKETQYF.

This clonotype was observed many times. The CDR3 DNA reads as TGCAGTGCTAAGAAGCGGGGCTCCTACAATGAGCAGTTCTTC. Protein: CSAKKRGSYNEQFF. The gene calls are TRBV20-1 and TRBJ2-1, with 7 bases aligning to TRBD2. Per germline, CDR1 DFQATT and CDR2 SNEGSKA (reference sequence). The CDR3 runs to 14 residues. V lost 4 bases, J lost 0 bases, and 3 bases stayed unmatched.

The chain recombines TRBV20-1 with TRBJ2-3; 13 bases line up with TRBD2. J gave up 2 bases and V 7 bases, and 15 bases lay outside the gene matches. This CDR3 comprises 18 residues. CDR1 DFQATT and CDR2 SNEGSKA come from the germline V gene (reference sequence). CDR3 coding DNA: TGCAGTGTTGAGGGACTAGCGGGGAGGGAAGTTAACACAGATACGCAGTATTTT. It yields the protein CSVEGLAGREVNTDTQYF.

The chain couples TRBV18 to TRBJ2-2, with D perhaps TRBD2 (6 bases). The V and J ends lost 5 bases and 4 bases respectively, with 8 bases between them. The CDR3 is 13 residues long. Germline CDR1 and CDR2: KGHSH and LQKENI. The CDR3 loop is CASSKGGTGELFF. CDR3 sequence (DNA): TGTGCCAGCTCAAAGGGAGGCACCGGGGAGCTGTTTTTT.

This clonotype appeared once. The J gene is TRBJ1-5, the V gene TRBV5-6; D is ambiguous. The germline gives CDR1 SGHDT, CDR2 YYEEEE. Trimming removed 0 bases at V and 5 bases at J, with 12 bases between. The CDR3 consists of 15 residues. CDR3 in amino acids: CASSLGPGRDQPQHF. Written as DNA, the CDR3 is TGTGCCAGCAGCTTGGGCCCCGGGAGGGATCAGCCCCAGCATTTT.